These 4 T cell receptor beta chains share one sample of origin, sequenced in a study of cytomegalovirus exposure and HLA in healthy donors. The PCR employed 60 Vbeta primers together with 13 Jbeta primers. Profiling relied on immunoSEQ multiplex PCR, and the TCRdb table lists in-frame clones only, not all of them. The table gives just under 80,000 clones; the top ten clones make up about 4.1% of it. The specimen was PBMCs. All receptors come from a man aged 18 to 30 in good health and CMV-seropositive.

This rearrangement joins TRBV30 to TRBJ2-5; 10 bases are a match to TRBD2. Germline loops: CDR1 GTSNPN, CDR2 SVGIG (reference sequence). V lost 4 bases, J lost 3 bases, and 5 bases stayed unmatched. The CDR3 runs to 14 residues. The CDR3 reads CAWNQLAGKETQYF. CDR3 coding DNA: TGTGCCTGGAACCAACTAGCGGGAAAAGAGACCCAGTACTTC.

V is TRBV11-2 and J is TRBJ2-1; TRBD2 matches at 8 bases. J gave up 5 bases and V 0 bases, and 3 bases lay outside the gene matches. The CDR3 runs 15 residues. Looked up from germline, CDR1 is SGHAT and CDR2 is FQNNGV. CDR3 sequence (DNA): TGTGCCAGCAGCTTAGATGCGGGGGGACACAATGAGCAGTTCTTC. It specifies CASSLDAGGHNEQFF.

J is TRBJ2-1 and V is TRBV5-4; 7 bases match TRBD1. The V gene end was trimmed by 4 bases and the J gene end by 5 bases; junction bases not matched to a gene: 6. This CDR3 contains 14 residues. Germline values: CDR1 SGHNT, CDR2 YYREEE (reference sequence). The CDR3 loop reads CASSPRDRNNEQFF. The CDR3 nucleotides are TGTGCCAGCAGCCCCCGGGACAGAAACAATGAGCAGTTCTTC.

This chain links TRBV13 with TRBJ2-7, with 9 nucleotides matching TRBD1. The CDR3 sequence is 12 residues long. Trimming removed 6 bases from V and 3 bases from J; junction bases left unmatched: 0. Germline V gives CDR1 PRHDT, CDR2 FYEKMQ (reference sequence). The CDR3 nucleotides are TGTGCCAGCAGGGGACAGGGCTACGAGCAGTACTTC. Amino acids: CASRGQGYEQYF.